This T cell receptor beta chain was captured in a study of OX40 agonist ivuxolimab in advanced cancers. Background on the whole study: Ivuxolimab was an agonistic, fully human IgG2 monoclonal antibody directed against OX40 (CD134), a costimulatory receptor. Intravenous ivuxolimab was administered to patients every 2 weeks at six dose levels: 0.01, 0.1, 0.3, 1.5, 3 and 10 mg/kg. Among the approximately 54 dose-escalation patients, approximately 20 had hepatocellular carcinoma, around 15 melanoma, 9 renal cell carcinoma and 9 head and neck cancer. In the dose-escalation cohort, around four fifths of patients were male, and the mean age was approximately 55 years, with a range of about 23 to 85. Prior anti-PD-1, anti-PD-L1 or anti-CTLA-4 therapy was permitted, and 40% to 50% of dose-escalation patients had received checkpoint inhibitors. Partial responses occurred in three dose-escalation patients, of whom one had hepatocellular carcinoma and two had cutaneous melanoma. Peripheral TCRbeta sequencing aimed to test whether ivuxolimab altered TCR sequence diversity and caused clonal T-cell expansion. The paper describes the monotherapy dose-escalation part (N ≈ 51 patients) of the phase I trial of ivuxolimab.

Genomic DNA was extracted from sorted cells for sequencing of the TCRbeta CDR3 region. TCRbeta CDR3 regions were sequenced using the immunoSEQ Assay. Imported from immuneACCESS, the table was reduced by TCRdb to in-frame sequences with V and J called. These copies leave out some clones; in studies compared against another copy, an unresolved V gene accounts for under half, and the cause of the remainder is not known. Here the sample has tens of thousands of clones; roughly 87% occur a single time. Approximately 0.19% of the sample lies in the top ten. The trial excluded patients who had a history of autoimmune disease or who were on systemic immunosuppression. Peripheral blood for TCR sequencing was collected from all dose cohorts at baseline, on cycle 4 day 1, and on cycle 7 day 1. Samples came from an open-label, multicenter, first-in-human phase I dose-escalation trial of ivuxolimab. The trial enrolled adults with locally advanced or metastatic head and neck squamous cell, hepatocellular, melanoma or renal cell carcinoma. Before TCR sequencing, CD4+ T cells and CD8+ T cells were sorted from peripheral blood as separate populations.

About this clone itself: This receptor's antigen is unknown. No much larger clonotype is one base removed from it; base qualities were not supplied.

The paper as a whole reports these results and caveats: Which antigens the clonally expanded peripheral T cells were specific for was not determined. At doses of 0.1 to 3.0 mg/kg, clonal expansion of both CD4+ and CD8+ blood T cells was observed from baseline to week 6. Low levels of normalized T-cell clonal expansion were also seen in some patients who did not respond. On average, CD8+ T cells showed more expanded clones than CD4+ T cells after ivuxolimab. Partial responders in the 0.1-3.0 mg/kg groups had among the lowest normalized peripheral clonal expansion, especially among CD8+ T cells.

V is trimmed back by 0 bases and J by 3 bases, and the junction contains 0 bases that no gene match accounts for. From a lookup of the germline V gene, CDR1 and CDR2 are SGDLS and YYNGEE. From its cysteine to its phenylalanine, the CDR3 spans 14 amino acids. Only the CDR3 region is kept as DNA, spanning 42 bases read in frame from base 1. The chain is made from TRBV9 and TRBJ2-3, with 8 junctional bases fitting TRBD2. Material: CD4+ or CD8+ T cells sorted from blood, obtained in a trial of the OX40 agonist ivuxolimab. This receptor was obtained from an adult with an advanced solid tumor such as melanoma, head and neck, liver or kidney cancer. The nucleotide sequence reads TGTGCCAGCAGCGTAGTAGCGGGGACAGATACGCAGTATTTT. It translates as CASSVVAGTDTQYF. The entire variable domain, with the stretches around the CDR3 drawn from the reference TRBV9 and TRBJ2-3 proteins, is DSGVTQTPKHLITATGQRVTLRCSPRSGDLSVYWYQQSLDQGLQFLIQYYNGEERAKGNILERFSAQQFPDLHSELNLSSLELGDSALYFCASSVVAGTDTQYFGPGTRLTVL.